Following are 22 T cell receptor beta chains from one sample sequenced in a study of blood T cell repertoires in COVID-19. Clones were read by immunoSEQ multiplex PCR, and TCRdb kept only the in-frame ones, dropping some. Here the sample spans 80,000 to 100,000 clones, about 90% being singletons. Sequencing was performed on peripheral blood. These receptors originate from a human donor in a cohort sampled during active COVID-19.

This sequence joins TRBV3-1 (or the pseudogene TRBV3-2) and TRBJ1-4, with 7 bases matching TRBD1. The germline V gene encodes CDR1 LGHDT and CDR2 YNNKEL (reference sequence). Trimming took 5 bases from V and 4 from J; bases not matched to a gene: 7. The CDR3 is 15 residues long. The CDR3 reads CASSKFRDSNEKLFF. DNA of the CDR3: TGTGCCAGCAGCAAGTTCCGGGACAGTAATGAAAAACTGTTTTTT.

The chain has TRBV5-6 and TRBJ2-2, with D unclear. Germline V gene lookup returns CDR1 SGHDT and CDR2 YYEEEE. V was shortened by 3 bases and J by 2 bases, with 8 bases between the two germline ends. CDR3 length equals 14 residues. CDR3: CASSSRYNTGELFF. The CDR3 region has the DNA TGTGCCAGCAGCTCACGGTATAACACCGGGGAGCTGTTTTTT. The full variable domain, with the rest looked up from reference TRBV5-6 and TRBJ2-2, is DAGVTQSPTHLIKTRGQQVTLRCSPKSGHDTVSWYQQALGQGPQFIFQYYEEEERQRGNFPDRFSGHQFPNYSSELNVNALLLGDSALYLCASSSRYNTGELFFGEGSRLTVL.

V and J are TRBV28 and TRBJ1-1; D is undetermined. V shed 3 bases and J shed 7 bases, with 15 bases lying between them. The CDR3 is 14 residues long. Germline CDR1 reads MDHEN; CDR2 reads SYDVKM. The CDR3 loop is CASSFEFTVNEAFF. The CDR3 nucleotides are TGTGCCAGCAGTTTCGAATTCACGGTGAATGAAGCTTTCTTT.

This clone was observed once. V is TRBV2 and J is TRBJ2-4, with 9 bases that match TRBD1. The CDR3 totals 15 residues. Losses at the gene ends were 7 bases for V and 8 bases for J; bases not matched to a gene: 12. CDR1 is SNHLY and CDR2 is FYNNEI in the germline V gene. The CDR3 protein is CASIQRGTGRDIQYF. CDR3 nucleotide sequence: TGTGCCAGCATTCAAAGAGGGACAGGGAGGGACATTCAGTACTTC.

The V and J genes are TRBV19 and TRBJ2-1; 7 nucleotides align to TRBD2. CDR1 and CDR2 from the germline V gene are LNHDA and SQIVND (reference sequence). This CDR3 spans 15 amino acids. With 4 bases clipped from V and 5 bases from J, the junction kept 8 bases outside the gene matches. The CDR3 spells CASSKGTSEHNEQFF. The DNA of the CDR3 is TGTGCCAGTAGTAAGGGTACTAGCGAGCACAATGAGCAGTTCTTC.

The CDR3 region is CASRDLAGGRYEQFF. The CDR3 nucleotides read TGTGCCAGCAGGGACCTAGCGGGAGGGAGGTATGAGCAGTTCTTC. V gene TRBV6-5 combines with J gene TRBJ2-1; 12 bases line up with TRBD2. Germline values: CDR1 MNHEY, CDR2 SVGAGI. The J segment lost 8 bases and the V segment lost 6 bases, leaving 8 bases of the junction unmatched. The length of the CDR3 is 15 residues.

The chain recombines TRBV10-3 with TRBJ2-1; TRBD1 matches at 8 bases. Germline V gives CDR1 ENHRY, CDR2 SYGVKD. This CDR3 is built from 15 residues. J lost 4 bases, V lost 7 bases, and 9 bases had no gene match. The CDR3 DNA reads TGTGCCATCAATGGCGCCGGGACAGGATACAATGAGCAGTTCTTC. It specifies CAINGAGTGYNEQFF.

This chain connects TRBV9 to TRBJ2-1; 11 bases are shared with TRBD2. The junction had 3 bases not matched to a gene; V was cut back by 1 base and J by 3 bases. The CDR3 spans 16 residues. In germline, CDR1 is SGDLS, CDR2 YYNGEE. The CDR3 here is CASSVLTSGSYNEQFF. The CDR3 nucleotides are TGTGCCAGCAGCGTACTAACTAGCGGGAGCTACAATGAGCAGTTCTTC.

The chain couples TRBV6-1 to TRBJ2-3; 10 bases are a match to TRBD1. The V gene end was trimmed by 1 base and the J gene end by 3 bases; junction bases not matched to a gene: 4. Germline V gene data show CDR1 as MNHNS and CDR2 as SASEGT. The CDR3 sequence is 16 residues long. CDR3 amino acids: CASSEGDRGHTDTQYF. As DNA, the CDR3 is TGTGCCAGCAGTGAAGGGGACAGGGGACATACAGATACGCAGTATTTT.

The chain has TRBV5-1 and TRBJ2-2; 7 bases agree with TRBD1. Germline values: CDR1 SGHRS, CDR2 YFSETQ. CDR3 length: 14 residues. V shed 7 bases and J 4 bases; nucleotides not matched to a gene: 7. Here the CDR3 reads CASRRDSFTGELFF. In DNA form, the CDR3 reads TGCGCCAGCCGCCGGGACAGCTTCACCGGGGAGCTGTTTTTT.

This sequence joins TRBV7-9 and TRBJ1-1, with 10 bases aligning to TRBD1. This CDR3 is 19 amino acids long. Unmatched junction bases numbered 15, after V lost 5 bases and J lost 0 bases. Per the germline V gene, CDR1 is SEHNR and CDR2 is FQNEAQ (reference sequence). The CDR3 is CASSRKTGGSFRMNTEAFF. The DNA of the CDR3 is TGTGCCAGCAGCCGCAAGACAGGGGGCTCATTCCGAATGAACACTGAAGCTTTCTTT.

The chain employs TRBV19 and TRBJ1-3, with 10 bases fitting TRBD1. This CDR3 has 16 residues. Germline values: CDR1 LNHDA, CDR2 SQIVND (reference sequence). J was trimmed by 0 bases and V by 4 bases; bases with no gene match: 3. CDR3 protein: CASSTTGGYSGNTIYF. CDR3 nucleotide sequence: TGTGCCAGTAGTACGACAGGGGGCTACTCTGGAAACACCATATATTTT.

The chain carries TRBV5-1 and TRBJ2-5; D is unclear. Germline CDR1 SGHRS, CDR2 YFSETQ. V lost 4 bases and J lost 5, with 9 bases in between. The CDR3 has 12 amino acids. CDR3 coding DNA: TGCGCCAGCAGCCCAAGCCTCGAGACCCAGTACTTC. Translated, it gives CASSPSLETQYF.

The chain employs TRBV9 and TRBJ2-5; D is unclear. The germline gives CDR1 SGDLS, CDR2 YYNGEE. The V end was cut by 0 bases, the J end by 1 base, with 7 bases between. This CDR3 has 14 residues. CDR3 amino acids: CASSVGPFQETQYF. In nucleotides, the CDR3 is TGTGCCAGCAGCGTAGGTCCTTTCCAAGAGACCCAGTACTTC.

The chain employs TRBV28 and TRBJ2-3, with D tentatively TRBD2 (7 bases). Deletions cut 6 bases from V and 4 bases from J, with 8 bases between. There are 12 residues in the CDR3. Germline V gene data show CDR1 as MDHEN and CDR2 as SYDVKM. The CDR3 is CASSGGPDTQYF. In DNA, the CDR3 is TGTGCCAGCAGCGGGGGGCCAGATACGCAGTATTTT.

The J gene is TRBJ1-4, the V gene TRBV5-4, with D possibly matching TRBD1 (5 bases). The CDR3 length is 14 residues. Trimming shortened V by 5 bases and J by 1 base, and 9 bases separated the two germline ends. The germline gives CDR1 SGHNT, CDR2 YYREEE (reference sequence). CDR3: CASRPGVTNEKLFF. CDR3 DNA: TGTGCCAGCAGACCGGGGGTAACTAATGAAAAACTGTTTTTT. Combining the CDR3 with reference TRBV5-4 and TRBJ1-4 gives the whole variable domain ETGVTQSPTHLIKTRGQQVTLRCSSQSGHNTVSWYQQALGQGPQFIFQYYREEENGRGNFPPRFSGLQFPNYSSELNVNALELDDSALYLCASRPGVTNEKLFFGSGTQLSVL.

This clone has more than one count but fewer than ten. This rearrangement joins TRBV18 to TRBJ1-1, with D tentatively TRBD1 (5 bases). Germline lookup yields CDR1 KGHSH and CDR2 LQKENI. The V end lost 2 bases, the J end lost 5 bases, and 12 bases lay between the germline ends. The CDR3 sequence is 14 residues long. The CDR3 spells CASSPGLRGTEAFF. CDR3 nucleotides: TGTGCCAGCTCACCAGGTCTCCGGGGGACTGAAGCTTTCTTT.

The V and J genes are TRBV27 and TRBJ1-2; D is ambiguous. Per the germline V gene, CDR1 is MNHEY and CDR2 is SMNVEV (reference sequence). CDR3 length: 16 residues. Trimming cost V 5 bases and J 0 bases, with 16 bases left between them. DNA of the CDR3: TGTGCCAGCAGTAAAACTTGGGAGCCTCCTAACTATGGCTACACCTTC. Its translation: CASSKTWEPPNYGYTF.

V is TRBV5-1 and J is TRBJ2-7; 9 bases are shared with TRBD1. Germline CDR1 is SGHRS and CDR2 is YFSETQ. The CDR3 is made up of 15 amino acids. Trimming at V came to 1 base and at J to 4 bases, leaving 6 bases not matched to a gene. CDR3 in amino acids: CASSLMGQGGYEQYF. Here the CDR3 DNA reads TGCGCCAGCAGCTTGATGGGACAGGGAGGGTACGAGCAGTACTTC.

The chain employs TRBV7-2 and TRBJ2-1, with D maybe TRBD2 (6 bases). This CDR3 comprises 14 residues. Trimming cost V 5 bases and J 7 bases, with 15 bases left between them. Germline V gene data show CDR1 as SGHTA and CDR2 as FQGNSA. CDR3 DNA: TGTGCCAGCAGCCCCGGGCGGGGAGCGAATGAGCAGTTCTTC. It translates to CASSPGRGANEQFF. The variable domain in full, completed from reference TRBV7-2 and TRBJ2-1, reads GAGVSQSPSNKVTEKGKDVELRCDPISGHTALYWYRQSLGQGLEFLIYFQGNSAPDKSGLPSDRFSAERTGGSVSTLTIQRTQQEDSAVYLCASSPGRGANEQFFGPGTRLTVL.

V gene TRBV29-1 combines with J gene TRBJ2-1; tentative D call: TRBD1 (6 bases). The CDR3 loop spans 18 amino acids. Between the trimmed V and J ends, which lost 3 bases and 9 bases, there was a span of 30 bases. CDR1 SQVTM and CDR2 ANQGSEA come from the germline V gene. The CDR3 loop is CSVEGARVAGSGFGEQFF. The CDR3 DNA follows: TGCAGCGTTGAGGGGGCGAGGGTGGCAGGATCAGGATTCGGTGAGCAGTTCTTC.

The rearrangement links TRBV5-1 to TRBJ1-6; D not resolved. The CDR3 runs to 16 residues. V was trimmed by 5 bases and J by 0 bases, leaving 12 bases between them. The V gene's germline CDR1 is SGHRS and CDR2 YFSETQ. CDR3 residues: CASSSLGSSYNSPLHF. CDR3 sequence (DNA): TGCGCCAGCAGTTCACTAGGTAGCTCCTATAATTCACCCCTCCACTTT.